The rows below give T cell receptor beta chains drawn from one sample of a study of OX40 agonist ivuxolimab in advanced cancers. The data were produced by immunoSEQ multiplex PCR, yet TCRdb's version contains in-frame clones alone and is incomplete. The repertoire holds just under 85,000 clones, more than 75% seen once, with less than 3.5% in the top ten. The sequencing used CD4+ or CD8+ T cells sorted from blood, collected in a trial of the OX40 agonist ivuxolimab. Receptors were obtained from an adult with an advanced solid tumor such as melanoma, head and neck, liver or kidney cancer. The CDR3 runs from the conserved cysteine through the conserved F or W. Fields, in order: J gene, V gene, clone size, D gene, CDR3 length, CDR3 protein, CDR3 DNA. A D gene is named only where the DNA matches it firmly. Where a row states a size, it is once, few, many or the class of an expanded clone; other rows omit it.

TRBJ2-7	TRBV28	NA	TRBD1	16	CASTPAGTGGLYEQYF	TGTGCCAGCACCCCCGCGGGGACAGGGGGTCTCTACGAGCAGTACTTC
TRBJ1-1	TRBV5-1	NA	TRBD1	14	CASSLEGADTEAFF	TGCGCCAGCAGCTTAGAGGGGGCGGACACTGAAGCTTTCTTT
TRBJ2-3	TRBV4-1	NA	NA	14	CASGPLDRGGTQYF	TGCGCCAGTGGCCCATTGGATAGGGGGGGTACGCAGTATTTT
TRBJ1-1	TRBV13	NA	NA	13	CASSLTGLTEAFF	TGTGCCAGCAGCTTAACAGGGCTCACTGAAGCTTTCTTT
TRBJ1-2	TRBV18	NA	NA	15	CASSPGSGARYGYTF	TGTGCCAGCTCACCCGGTTCGGGCGCGAGGTATGGCTACACCTTC
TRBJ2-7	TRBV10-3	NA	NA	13	CAISDRGVFEQYF	TGTGCCATCAGTGACAGGGGGGTGTTCGAGCAGTACTTC
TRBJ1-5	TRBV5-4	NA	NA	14	CASSAQPSNQPQHF	TGTGCCAGCAGCGCGCAGCCAAGCAATCAGCCCCAGCATTTT
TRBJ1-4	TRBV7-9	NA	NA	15	CASSLTEAQNEKLFF	TGTGCCAGCAGCTTAACCGAAGCACAGAATGAAAAACTGTTTTTT
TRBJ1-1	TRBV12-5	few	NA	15	CASGLVGRLNTEAFF	TGTGCTAGTGGTTTGGTCGGGCGGCTGAACACTGAAGCTTTCTTT
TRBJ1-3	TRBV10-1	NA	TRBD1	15	CASRVTGVSGNTIYF	TGCGCCAGCAGGGTTACAGGGGTCTCTGGAAACACCATATATTTT
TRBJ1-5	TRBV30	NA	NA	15	CAWSDDRTSNQPQHF	TGTGCCTGGAGTGACGACAGGACTAGCAATCAGCCCCAGCATTTT
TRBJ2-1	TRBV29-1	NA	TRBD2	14	CSARTSGAYNEQFF	TGCAGCGCCAGGACTAGCGGGGCCTACAATGAGCAGTTCTTC
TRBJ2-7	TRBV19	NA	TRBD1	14	CATAQTGSSYEQYF	TGTGCCACCGCACAGACAGGGAGCTCCTACGAGCAGTACTTC